These T cell receptor beta chains were read from a single sample in a study of cytomegalovirus exposure and HLA in healthy donors. The method was immunoSEQ multiplex PCR; TCRdb's version includes in-frame clones alone and lacks a portion of them. This table has about 360,000 clones, roughly 90% appearing once. The sample comprised PBMCs. The receptors shown here come from a young woman in good health and CMV-seronegative. The CDR3 runs from the conserved cysteine through the conserved F or W. The D gene is left open where the match is weak. The size entry is marked missing in some rows and otherwise reads once, few, many or a size class.

>18|-|TRBJ1-1|TRBV7-9|-
TGTGCCAGCAGCTTAGCTCGGAGGGGCCAACGAAGAAACACTGAAGCTTTCTTT
CASSLARRGQRRNTEAFF
>14|-|TRBJ1-5|TRBV4-2|-
TGTGCCAGCAGCCAAGTTCGGGAGCTTCAGCCCCAGCATTTT
CASSQVRELQPQHF
>14|-|TRBJ2-7|TRBV10-2|-
TGCGCCAGCAGTGATTTCCAGGGCTCCTACGAGCAGTACTTC
CASSDFQGSYEQYF
>11|-|TRBJ1-1|TRBV30|few
TGTGCCTGGAGGGACATGAGGGAAGCTTTCTTT
CAWRDMREAFF
>14|TRBD1|TRBJ1-1|TRBV15|-
TGTGCCACCAGCAGGGGACAGGGAGGCACTGAAGCTTTCTTT
CATSRGQGGTEAFF
>14|-|TRBJ2-2|TRBV19|few
TGTGCCAGTAGTCCCACCAGGTACACCGGGGAGCTGTTTTTT
CASSPTRYTGELFF
>14|-|TRBJ2-7|TRBV30|once
TGTGCCTGGAAGGTAGGGGGTAGCTCCTACGAGCAGTACTTC
CAWKVGGSSYEQYF
>13|TRBD2|TRBJ2-7|TRBV28|-
TGTGCCAGCAGTCCCACGCGGGAGTACGAGCAGTACTTC
CASSPTREYEQYF
>16|TRBD1|TRBJ2-7|TRBV19|-
TGTGCCAGTAGTCCCCTTGGGAGCAGGGGGAGAGGCGAGCAGTACTTC
CASSPLGSRGRGEQYF
>14|TRBD2|TRBJ2-3|TRBV29-1|-
TGCAGCGTTGAAGGGGTAGCGGGGGTCGATACGCAGTATTTT
CSVEGVAGVDTQYF
>15|TRBD1|TRBJ2-7|TRBV9|-
TGTGCCAGCAGCGTAGAAGGGACAGGGGCCTACGAGCAGTACTTC
CASSVEGTGAYEQYF
>16|-|TRBJ2-3|TRBV21-1|-
TGTGCCAGCAGCCAACTAGCGGGAGGGAGCACAGATACGCAGTATTTT
CASSQLAGGSTDTQYF
>13|TRBD1|TRBJ1-2|TRBV19|-
TGTGCCAGTAGTACCGGACAGGGTCGTGGCTACACCTTC
CASSTGQGRGYTF
>15|TRBD1|TRBJ2-7|TRBV27|-
TGTGCCAGCAGTACGCAACAGGGGGCTAACGACGAGCAGTACTTC
CASSTQQGANDEQYF